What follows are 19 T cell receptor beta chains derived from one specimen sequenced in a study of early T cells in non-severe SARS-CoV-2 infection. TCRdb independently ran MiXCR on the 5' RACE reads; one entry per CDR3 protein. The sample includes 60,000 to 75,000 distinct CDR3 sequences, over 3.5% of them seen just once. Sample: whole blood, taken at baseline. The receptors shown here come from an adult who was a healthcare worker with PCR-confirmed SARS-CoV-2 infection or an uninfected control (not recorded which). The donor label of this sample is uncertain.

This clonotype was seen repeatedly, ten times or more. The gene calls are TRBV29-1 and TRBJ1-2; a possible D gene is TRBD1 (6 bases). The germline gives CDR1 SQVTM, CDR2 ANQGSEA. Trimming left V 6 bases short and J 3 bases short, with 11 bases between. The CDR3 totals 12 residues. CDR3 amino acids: CSVTGVDYGYTF. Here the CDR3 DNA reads TGCAGCGTGACAGGAGTGGACTATGGCTACACCTTC.

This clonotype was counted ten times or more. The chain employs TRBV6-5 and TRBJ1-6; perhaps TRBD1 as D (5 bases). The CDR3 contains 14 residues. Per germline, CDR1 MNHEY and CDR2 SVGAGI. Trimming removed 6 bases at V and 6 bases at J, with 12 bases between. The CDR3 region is CASRPGQGNSPLHF. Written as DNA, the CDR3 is TGTGCCAGCAGGCCCGGCCAGGGTAATTCACCCCTCCACTTT.

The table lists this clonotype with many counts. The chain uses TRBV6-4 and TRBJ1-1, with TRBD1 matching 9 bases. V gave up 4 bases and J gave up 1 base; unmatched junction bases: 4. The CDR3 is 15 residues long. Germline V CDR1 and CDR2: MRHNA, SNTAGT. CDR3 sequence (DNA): TGTGCCAGCAGTGCGGACAGGGGAGGGAACACTGAAGCTTTCTTT. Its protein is CASSADRGGNTEAFF.

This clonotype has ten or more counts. In nucleotides, the CDR3 is TGTGCCAGCAGTTTCGGGGGTAACTACGAGCAGTACTTC. It yields the protein CASSFGGNYEQYF. The V call is TRBV6-5, the J call TRBJ2-7, with D possibly TRBD2 on 6 matching bases. Germline CDR1 is MNHEY and CDR2 is SVGAGI. Trimming pared 4 bases from V and 3 bases from J, leaving 10 bases between. The CDR3 loop spans 13 amino acids.

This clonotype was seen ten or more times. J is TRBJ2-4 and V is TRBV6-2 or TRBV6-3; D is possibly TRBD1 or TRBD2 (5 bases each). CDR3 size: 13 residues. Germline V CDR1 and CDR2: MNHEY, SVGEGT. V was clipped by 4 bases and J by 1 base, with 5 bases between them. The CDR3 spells CASSWGAKNIQYF. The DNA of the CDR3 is TGTGCCAGCAGTTGGGGGGCCAAAAACATTCAGTACTTC.

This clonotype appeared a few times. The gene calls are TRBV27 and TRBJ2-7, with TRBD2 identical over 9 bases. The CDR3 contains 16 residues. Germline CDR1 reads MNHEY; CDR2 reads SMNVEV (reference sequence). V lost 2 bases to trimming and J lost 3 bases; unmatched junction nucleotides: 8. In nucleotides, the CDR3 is TGTGCCAGCAGTTTAACGCCTAGCGGGGACCTCTACGAGCAGTACTTC. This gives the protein CASSLTPSGDLYEQYF.

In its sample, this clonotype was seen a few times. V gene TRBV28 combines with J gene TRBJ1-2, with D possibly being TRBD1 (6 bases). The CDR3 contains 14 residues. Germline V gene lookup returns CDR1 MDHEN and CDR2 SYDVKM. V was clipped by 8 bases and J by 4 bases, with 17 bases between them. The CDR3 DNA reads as TGTGCCAGCCGAGAGAGTGGGGGGCTCTATGGCTACACCTTC. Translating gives CASRESGGLYGYTF.

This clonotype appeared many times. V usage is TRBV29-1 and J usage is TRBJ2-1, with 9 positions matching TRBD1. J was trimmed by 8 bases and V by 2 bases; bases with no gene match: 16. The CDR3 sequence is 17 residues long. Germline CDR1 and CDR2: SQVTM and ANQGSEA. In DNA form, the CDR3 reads TGCAGCGTTGAACCGACTAGACGGGACAGGGAACGTCATGAGCAGTTCTTC. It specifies CSVEPTRRDRERHEQFF.

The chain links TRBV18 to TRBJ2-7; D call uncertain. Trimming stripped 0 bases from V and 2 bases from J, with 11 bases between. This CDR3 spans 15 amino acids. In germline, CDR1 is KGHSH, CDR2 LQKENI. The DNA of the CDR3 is TGTGCCAGCTCACCACCTACAGTAGGACCCTACGAGCAGTACTTC. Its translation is CASSPPTVGPYEQYF. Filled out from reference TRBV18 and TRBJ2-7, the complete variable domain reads NAGVMQNPRHLVRRRGQEARLRCSPMKGHSHVYWYRQLPEEGLKFMVYLQKENIIDESGMPKERFSAEFPKEGPSILRIQQVVRGDSAAYFCASSPPTVGPYEQYFGPGTRLTVT.

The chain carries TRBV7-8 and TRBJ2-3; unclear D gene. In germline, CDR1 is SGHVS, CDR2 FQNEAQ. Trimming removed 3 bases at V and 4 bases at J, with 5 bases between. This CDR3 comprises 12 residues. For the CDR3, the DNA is TGTGCCAGCAGCTTCTGGGCAGATACGCAGTATTTT. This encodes CASSFWADTQYF.

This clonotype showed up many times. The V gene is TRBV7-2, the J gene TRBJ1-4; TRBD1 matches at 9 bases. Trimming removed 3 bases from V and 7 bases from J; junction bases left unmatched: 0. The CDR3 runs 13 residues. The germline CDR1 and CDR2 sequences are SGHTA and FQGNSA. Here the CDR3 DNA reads TGTGCCAGCAGCTTGACAGGGGGTGAAAAACTGTTTTTT. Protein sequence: CASSLTGGEKLFF.

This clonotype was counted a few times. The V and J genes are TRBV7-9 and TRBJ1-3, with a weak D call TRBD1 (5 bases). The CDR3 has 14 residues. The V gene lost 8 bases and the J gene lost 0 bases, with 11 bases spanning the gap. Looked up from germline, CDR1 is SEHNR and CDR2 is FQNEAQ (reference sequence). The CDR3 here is CASRDGYSGNTIYF. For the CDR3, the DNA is TGTGCCAGCCGGGACGGATACTCTGGAAACACCATATATTTT.

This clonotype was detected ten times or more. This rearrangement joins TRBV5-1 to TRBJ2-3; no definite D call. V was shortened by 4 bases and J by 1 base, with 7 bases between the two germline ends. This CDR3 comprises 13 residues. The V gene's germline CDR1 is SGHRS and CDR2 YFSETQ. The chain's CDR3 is CASSLPGTDTQYF. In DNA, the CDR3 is TGCGCCAGCAGCCTTCCCGGCACAGATACGCAGTATTTT.

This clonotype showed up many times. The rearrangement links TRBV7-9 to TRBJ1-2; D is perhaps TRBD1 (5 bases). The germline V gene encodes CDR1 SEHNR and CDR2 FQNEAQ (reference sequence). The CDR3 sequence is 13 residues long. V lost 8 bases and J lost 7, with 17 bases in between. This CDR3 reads CASRRDEPAGYTF. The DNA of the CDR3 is TGTGCCAGCCGAAGGGACGAGCCGGCTGGCTACACCTTC.

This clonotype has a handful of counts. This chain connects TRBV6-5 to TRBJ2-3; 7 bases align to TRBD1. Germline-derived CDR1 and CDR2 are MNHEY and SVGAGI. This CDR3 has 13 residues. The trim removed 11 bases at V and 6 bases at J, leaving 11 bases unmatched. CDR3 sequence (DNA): TGTGCCGGTGTATGGACAGGCTACGATACGCAGTATTTT. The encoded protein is CAGVWTGYDTQYF.

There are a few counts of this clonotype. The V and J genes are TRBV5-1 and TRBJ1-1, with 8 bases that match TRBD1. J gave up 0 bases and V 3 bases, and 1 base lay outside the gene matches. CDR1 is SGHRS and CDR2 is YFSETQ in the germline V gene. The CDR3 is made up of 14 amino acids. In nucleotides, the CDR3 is TGCGCCAGCAGCTACAGGGGGGTGAACACTGAAGCTTTCTTT. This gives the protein CASSYRGVNTEAFF.

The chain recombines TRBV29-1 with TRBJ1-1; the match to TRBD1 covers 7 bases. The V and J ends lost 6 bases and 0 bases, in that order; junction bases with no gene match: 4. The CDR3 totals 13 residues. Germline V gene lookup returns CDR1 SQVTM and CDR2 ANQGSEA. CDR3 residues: CSVTGQLNTEAFF. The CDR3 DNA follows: TGCAGCGTCACGGGACAGTTGAACACTGAAGCTTTCTTT.

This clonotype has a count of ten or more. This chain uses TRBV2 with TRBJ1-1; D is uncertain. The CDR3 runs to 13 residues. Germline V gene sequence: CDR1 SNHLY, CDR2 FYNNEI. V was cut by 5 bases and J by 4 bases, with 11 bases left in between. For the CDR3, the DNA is TGTGCCAGCAGTAAGGGAGTAAGCACTGAAGCTTTCTTT. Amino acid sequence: CASSKGVSTEAFF. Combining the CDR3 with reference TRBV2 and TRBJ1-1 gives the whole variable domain EPEVTQTPSHQVTQMGQEVILRCVPISNHLYFYWYRQILGQKVEFLVSFYNNEISEKSEIFDDQFSVERPDGSNFTLKIRSTKLEDSAMYFCASSKGVSTEAFFGQGTRLTVV.

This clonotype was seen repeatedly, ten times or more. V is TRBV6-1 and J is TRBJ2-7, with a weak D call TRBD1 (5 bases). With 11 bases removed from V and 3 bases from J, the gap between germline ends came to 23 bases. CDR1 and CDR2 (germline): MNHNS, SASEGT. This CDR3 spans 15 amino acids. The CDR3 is CACHAQQVGVYEQYF. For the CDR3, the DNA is TGTGCCTGCCACGCCCAACAGGTCGGAGTCTACGAGCAGTACTTC.